This TCR beta chain came from a study of patients and donors after allogeneic stem cell transplantation. J lost 0 bases, V lost 6 bases, and 6 bases had no gene match. The CDR3 runs 15 residues. This clonotype was detected many times. TCRdb recomputed calls from the RT-PCR reads with MiXCR, one row per CDR3 protein. The data show about 960,000 distinct CDR3 sequences, about a sixth seen once. The source is a human donor who was either an allogeneic HSCT recipient or a stem cell or donor lymphocyte infusion donor (not recorded which). It is not recorded whose cells these are; they may come from a transplant donor. Sequenced input: blood, either unsorted or a sorted T cell fraction (not recorded which). This chain connects TRBV12-3 or TRBV12-4 to TRBJ1-1, with 8 bases that match TRBD1. The CDR3 reads CASRPGQGLNTEAFF. As DNA, the CDR3 is TGTGCCAGCAGGCCCGGACAGGGTTTGAACACTGAAGCTTTCTTT.